The subject of this entry is one T cell receptor (beta chain). This table comes from immunoSEQ multiplex PCR, and its TCRdb copy is limited to in-frame clones, with some not included. Seen here are some 180,000 clones, 82% observed once, and the top ten hold under 6.5%. Participants were aged about 18 to 89 years from 20 to 30 US areas. The sample originates from a study of blood T cell repertoires in COVID-19. In germline, CDR1 is SGHTA, CDR2 FQGNSA. The CDR3 totals 15 residues. V was cut by 1 base and J by 2 bases, with 11 bases left in between. Sequenced material: PBMCs or T cells enriched from blood (not recorded which). The V gene is TRBV7-2, the J gene TRBJ2-5, with D possibly matching TRBD2 (5 bases). The TCR originated in a woman aged 60-75 years with acute COVID-19. CDR3 residues: CASSLVKGGQETQYF. As DNA, the CDR3 is TGTGCCAGCAGCTTAGTCAAGGGCGGGCAAGAGACCCAGTACTTC. The variable domain in full, completed from reference TRBV7-2 and TRBJ2-5, reads GAGVSQSPSNKVTEKGKDVELRCDPISGHTALYWYRQSLGQGLEFLIYFQGNSAPDKSGLPSDRFSAERTGGSVSTLTIQRTQQEDSAVYLCASSLVKGGQETQYFGPGTRLLVL.